This is a list of T cell receptor beta chains from one sample in a study of a mutant IDH1 vaccine in newly diagnosed glioma. These TCRs are of unknown antigen specificity. Produced via immunoSEQ multiplex PCR; TCRdb's table is partial and in-frame only. The table records around 50,000 clones, 88% of them present only once. The starting material was PBMCs, obtained from a glioma patient whose treatment included an IDH1 peptide vaccine. The receptors were gathered from a woman in her thirties or forties with glioma. The CDR3 runs from the conserved cysteine through the conserved F or W. The order of the fields is V gene, CDR3 protein.

TRBV4-3 CASSQEGYREDGYTF
TRBV12-5 CASGLGGDEQFF
TRBV5-1 CASTAAGPGSGELFF
TRBV5-6 CASRRPYQETQYF
TRBV13 CASSARTGTGAKNIQYF
TRBV4-2 CASSRGGSNTGELFF
TRBV30 CAWSWRTNTEAFF
TRBV5-1 CASSPGLGPYEQYF
TRBV5-4 CASSRDRRYEQYF
TRBV4-3 CASSQDGGVEKLFF
TRBV6-4 CASSPGTGNTEAFF
TRBV6-6 CASSPGTVVYGYTF
TRBV6-4 CASSEVGSGRRSEQFF
TRBV6-6 CASSYKVIEQFF
TRBV5-8 CASSFVLTEAFF
TRBV6-1 CATSGGAGGQETQYF
TRBV5-1 CASSLGGAGPYEQYF
TRBV4-3 CAITYEQYF